This TCR beta chain was sequenced in a study of T cell responses to AZD1222 COVID-19 vaccine. Profiled with immunoSEQ multiplex PCR; TCRdb holds only in-frame clones, not every one. The sample carries some 140,000 clones, about 93% recorded once. Turning to this clone: Its antigen is currently unknown.

Germline V gene lookup returns CDR1 SEHNR and CDR2 FQNEAQ (reference sequence). Trimming shortened V by 4 bases and J by 0 bases, and 4 bases separated the two germline ends. This CDR3 comprises 12 residues. General study results and limits: All repertoire sampling was performed exclusively after the peak T cell response.

The receptor's source is an adult who received the AZD1222 COVID-19 vaccine. The chain uses TRBV7-9 and TRBJ2-7, with D unresolved. Material: peripheral blood, obtained 28 days after the second AZD1222 dose. The CDR3 spells CASSSSSYEQYF. The CDR3 DNA reads as TGTGCCAGCAGCTCGAGCTCCTACGAGCAGTACTTC.